A selection of T cell receptor beta chains follows, all from one sample in a study of blood T cell repertoires in COVID-19. TCRdb keeps only in-frame clones here, not all; method: immunoSEQ multiplex PCR. This table has some 250,000 clones, about 90% appearing once. Sequenced input: PBMCs or T cells enriched from blood (not recorded which). The source is a human donor in a cohort exposed to, infected with or recovered from COVID-19 (not recorded which). The donor label of this sample is uncertain. Both conserved end residues are part of each CDR3. D genes are given only for firm matches. Only some rows state a clone size, as once, few, many or a class for expanded clones.

-	TRBV11-3	-	TRBJ2-3	TGTGCCAGCAGCCTCCGGCCGGGGGCAGATACGCAGTATTTT	CASSLRPGADTQYF
-	TRBV4-3	-	TRBJ1-2	TGCGCCAGCAGCCGACTGTTGGGCTATGGCTACACCTTC	CASSRLLGYGYTF
-	TRBV5-1	-	TRBJ2-3	TGCGCCAGCAGCTTGAATAGCGGCGTCTCAGATACGCAGTATTTT	CASSLNSGVSDTQYF
-	TRBV7-9	-	TRBJ1-1	TGTGCCAGCAGCCCCCAGCAGGGGAACACTGAAGCTTTCTTT	CASSPQQGNTEAFF
TRBD1	TRBV7-9	once	TRBJ1-4	TGTGCCAGCAGCTTAGGGCGGACAGGGCAGATCGCAACTAATGAAAAACTGTTTTTT	CASSLGRTGQIATNEKLFF
-	TRBV18	once	TRBJ1-4	TGTGCCAGCTCACCTAGAGTCGCTACTAATGAAAAACTGTTTTTT	CASSPRVATNEKLFF
-	TRBV11-2	-	TRBJ2-3	TGTGCCAGCAGCCCTAACCCTAGCACAGATACGCAGTATTTT	CASSPNPSTDTQYF
-	TRBV9	once	TRBJ1-2	TGTGCCAGCAGCGTAGGCCTTACTGGCTATGGCTACACCTTC	CASSVGLTGYGYTF
-	TRBV19	-	TRBJ1-5	TGTGCCAGTAGTATCGAGGACTTTAATCAGCCCCAGCATTTT	CASSIEDFNQPQHF
TRBD2	TRBV7-2	-	TRBJ2-3	TGTGCCAGCAGTACTAGCGGTTGGACAGATACGCAGTATTTT	CASSTSGWTDTQYF
TRBD1	TRBV7-2	-	TRBJ1-2	TGTGCCAGCAGCTCCCCGGGACAGGGTCACTATGGCTACACCTTC	CASSSPGQGHYGYTF
TRBD1	TRBV19	-	TRBJ1-1	TGTGCCAGTAGTCCACAGACAGGGACGATGACTGAAGCTTTCTTT	CASSPQTGTMTEAFF
TRBD1	TRBV29-1	-	TRBJ1-2	TGCAGCGTTCCGGGACAGGGTAACGGCTACACCTTC	CSVPGQGNGYTF
TRBD1	TRBV6-2/TRBV6-3	-	TRBJ2-2	TGTGCCAGCAGTTACCGTCACAGGGGTGGCGGGGAGCTGTTTTTT	CASSYRHRGGGELFF
-	TRBV6-1	-	TRBJ1-2	TGTGCCAGCAGTGAGGAGACAGTCTATGGCTACACCTTC	CASSEETVYGYTF
TRBD1	TRBV3-1/TRBV3-2	-	TRBJ1-1	TGTGCCAGCAGCCAAGCCTCCGGGACAGAGATTTTT	CASSQASGTEIF
TRBD1	TRBV27	-	TRBJ1-3	TGTGCCAGCAAGGTGACAGGGGCAGCTGGAAACACCATATATTTT	CASKVTGAAGNTIYF
TRBD2	TRBV7-9	-	TRBJ2-5	TGTGCCAGCAGCGGACTAGCGGGGTCCTGGGGGGAGACCCAGTACTTC	CASSGLAGSWGETQYF
-	TRBV13	-	TRBJ2-5	TGTGCCAGCAGCTTACAGGGGGAGACCCAGTACTTC	CASSLQGETQYF
TRBD2	TRBV7-2	once	TRBJ2-5	TGTGCCAGCAGCTTGGGACTAGCGGGGGGGAAAGAGACCCAGTACTTC	CASSLGLAGGKETQYF
-	TRBV6-1	-	TRBJ2-7	TGTGCCAGCAGTTCTAGAGTCCACACCGGTAGGGAGCAGTACTTC	CASSSRVHTGREQYF
-	TRBV6-1	-	TRBJ1-2	TGTGCCAGCAGTGAAATCGACGGGGGAGGGTATGGCTACACCTTC	CASSEIDGGGYGYTF
TRBD1	TRBV30	-	TRBJ1-5	TGTGCCTGGACAGGGGGCGGAAATCAGCCCCAGCATTTT	CAWTGGGNQPQHF
TRBD1	TRBV5-6	-	TRBJ1-2	TGTGCCAGCAGCTTAGACAGGGACAGGCACTATGGCTACACCTTC	CASSLDRDRHYGYTF
-	TRBV6-5	-	TRBJ1-2	TGTGCCAGCAGTTACGTATCAGGGGAGAATGGCTACACCTTC	CASSYVSGENGYTF
-	TRBV7-9	-	TRBJ2-7	TGTGCCAGCAGCCCGCAGGACTACGAGCAGTACTTC	CASSPQDYEQYF
TRBD1	TRBV15	-	TRBJ1-2	TGTGCCACCAGCAGAGGAGGGACAGGGGAAGGCTACACCTTC	CATSRGGTGEGYTF
-	TRBV5-1	-	TRBJ2-3	TGCGCCAGCAGCTTGGACGCGAATACGCAGTATTTT	CASSLDANTQYF